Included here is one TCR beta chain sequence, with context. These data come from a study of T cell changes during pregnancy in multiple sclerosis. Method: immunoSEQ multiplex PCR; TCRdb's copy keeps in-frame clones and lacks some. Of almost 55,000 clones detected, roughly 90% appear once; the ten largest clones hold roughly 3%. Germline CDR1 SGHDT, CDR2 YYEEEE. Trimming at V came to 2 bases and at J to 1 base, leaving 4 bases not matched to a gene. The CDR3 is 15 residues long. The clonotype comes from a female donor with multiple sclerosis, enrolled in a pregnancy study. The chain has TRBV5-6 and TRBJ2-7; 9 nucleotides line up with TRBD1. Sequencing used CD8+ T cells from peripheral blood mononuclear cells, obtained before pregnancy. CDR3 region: CASSFRDRVSYEQYF. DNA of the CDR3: TGTGCCAGCAGCTTCCGGGACAGGGTATCCTACGAGCAGTACTTC.